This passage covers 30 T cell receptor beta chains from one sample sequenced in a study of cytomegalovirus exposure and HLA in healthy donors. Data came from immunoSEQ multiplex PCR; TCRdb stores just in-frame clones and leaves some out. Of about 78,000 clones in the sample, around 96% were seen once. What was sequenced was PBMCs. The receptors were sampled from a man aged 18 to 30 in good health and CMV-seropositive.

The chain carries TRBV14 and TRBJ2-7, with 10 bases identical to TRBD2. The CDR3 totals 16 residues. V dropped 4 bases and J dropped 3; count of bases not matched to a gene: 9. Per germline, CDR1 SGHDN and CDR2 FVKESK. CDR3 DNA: TGTGCCAGCAGCCCTCGCTCGGGACTAGCGAGCTACGAGCAGTACTTC. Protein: CASSPRSGLASYEQYF.

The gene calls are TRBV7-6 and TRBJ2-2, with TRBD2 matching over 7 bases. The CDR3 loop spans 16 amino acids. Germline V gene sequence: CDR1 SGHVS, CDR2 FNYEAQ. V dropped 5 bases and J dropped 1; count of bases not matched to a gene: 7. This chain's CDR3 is CASSRTRPENTGELFF. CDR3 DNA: TGTGCCAGCAGCCGGACTAGACCGGAGAACACCGGGGAGCTGTTTTTT.

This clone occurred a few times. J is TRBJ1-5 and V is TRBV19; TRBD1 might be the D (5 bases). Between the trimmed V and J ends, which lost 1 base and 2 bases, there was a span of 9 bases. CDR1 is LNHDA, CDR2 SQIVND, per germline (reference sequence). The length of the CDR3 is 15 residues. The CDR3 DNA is TGTGCCAGTAGTATAGTCCAAGGGGGCAATCAGCCCCAGCATTTT. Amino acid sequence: CASSIVQGGNQPQHF.

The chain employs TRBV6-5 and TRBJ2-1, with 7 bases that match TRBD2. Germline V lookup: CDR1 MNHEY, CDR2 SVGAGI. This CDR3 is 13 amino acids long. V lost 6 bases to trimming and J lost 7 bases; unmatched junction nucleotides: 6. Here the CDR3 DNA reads TGTGCCAGCAGCGCGGGAGTAAGTAATGAGCAGTTCTTC. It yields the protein CASSAGVSNEQFF.

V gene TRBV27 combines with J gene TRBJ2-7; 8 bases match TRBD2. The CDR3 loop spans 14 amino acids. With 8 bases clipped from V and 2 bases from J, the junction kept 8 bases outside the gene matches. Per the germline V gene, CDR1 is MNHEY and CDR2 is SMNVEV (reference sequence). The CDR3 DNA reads TGTGCCAGCGGACGGGAGGGTGGGACCTACGAGCAGTACTTC. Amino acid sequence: CASGREGGTYEQYF.

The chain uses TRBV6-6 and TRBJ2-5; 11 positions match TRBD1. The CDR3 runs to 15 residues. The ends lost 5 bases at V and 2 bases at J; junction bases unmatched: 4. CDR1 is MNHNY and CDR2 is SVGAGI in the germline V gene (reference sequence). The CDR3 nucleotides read TGTGCCAGCAGTCGCTGGGACAGGGGGCAAGAGACCCAGTACTTC. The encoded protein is CASSRWDRGQETQYF.

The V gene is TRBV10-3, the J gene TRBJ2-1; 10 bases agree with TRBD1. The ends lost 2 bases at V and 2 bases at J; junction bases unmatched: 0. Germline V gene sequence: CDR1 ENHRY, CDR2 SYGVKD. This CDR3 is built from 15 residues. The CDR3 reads CAISEGTGAYNEQFF. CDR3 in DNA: TGTGCCATCAGTGAGGGGACAGGGGCCTACAATGAGCAGTTCTTC.

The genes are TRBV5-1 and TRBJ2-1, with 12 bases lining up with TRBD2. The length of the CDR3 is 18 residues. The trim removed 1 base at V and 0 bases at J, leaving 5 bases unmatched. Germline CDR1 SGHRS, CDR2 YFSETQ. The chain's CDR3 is CASSLWGLAGSSYNEQFF. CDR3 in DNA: TGCGCCAGCAGCTTGTGGGGACTAGCGGGTTCCTCCTACAATGAGCAGTTCTTC.

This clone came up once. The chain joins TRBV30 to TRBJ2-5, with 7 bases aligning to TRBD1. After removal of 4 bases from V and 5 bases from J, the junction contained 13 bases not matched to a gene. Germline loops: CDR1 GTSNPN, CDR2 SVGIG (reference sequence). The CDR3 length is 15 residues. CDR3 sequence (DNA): TGTGCCTGGAACCTATTAACAGGGGCTGGGGAGACCCAGTACTTC. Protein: CAWNLLTGAGETQYF.

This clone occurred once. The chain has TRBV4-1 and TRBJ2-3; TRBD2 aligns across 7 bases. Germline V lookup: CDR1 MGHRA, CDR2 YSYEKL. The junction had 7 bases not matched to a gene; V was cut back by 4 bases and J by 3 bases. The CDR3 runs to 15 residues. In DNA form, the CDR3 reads TGCGCCAGCAGCCTGGGCGGGAGTGAGACAGATACGCAGTATTTT. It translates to CASSLGGSETDTQYF.

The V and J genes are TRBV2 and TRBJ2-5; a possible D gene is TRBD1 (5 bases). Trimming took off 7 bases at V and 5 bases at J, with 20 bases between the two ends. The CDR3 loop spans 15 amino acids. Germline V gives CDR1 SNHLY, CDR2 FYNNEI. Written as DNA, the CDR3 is TGTGCCAGCACCCCCAGGGATCCACCCGCGGAGACCCAGTACTTC. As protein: CASTPRDPPAETQYF. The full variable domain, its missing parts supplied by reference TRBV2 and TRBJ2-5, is EPEVTQTPSHQVTQMGQEVILRCVPISNHLYFYWYRQILGQKVEFLVSFYNNEISEKSEIFDDQFSVERPDGSNFTLKIRSTKLEDSAMYFCASTPRDPPAETQYFGPGTRLLVL.

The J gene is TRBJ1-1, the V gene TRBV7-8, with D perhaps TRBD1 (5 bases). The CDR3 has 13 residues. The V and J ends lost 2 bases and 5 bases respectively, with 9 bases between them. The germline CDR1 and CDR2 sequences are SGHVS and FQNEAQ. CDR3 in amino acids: CASSLNGGTEAFF. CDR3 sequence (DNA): TGTGCCAGCAGCTTAAACGGGGGGACTGAAGCTTTCTTT.

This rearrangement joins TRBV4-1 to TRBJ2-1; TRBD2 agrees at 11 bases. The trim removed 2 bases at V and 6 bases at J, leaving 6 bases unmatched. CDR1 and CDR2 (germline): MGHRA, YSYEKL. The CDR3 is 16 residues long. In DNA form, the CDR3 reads TGCGCCAGCAGCCAATTACTAGCGGGAGAGGGCAATGAGCAGTTCTTC. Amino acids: CASSQLLAGEGNEQFF.

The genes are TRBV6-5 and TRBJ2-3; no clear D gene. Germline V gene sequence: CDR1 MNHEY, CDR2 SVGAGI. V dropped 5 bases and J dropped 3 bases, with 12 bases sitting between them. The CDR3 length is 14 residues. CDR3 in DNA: TGTGCCAGCAGTGACATTAGAGATACAGATACGCAGTATTTT. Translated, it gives CASSDIRDTDTQYF.

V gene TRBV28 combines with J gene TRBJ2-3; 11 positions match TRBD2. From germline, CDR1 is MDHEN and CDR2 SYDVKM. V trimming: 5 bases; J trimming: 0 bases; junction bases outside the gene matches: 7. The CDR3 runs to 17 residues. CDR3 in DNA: TGTGCCAGCAGTCCGCGACTAGCGGGACCTAGCACAGATACGCAGTATTTT. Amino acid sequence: CASSPRLAGPSTDTQYF.

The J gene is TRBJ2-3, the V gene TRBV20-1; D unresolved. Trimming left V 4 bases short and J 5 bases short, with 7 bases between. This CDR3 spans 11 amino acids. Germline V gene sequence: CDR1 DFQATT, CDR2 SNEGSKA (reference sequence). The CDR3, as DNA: TGCAGTGCTACTGCACTAGATACGCAGTATTTT. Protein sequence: CSATALDTQYF.

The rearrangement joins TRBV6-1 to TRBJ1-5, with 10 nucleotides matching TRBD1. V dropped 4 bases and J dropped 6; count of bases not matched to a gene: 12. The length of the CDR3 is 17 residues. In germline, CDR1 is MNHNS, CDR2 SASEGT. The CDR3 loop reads CASSVRQGATSVQPQHF. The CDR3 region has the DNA TGTGCCAGCAGTGTAAGACAGGGGGCTACGTCGGTTCAGCCCCAGCATTTT.

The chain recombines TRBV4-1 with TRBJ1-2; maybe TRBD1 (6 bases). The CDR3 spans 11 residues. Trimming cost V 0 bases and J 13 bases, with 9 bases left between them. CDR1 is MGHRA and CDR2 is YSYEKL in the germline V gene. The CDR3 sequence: CASSQDQGFTF. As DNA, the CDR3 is TGCGCCAGCAGCCAAGATCAGGGGTTCACCTTC.

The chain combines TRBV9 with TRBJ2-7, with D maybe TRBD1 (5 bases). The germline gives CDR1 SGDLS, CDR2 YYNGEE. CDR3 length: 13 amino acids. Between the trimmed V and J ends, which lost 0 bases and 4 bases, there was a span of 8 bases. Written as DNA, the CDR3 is TGTGCCAGCAGCGTAGGGGGCTTATACGAGCAGTACTTC. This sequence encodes CASSVGGLYEQYF.

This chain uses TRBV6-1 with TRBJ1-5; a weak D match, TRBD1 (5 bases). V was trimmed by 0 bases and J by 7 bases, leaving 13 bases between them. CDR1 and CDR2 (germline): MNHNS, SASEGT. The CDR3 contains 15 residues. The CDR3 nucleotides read TGTGCCAGCAGTGAAGCGGTGGCAGGGTGGCAGCCCCAGCATTTT. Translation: CASSEAVAGWQPQHF.

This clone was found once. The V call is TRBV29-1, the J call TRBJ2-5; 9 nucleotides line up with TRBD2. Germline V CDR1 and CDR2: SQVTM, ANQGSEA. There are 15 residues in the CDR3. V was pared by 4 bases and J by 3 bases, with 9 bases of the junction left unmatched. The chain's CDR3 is CSVGGNSGSEETQYF. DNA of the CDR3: TGCAGCGTTGGGGGAAATAGCGGGAGTGAAGAGACCCAGTACTTC.

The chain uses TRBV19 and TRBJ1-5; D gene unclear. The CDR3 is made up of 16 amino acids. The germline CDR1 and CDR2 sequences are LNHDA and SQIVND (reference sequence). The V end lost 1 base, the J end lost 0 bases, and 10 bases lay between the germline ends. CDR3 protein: CASSIAPGDSNQPQHF. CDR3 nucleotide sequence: TGTGCCAGTAGTATAGCGCCCGGGGATAGCAATCAGCCCCAGCATTTT.

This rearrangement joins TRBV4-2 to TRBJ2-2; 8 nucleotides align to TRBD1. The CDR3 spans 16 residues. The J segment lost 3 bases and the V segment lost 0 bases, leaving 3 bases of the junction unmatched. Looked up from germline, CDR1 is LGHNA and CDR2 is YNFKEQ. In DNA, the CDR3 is TGTGCCAGCAGCCAAGAGGACAGGGTAGACACCGGGGAGCTGTTTTTT. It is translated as CASSQEDRVDTGELFF.

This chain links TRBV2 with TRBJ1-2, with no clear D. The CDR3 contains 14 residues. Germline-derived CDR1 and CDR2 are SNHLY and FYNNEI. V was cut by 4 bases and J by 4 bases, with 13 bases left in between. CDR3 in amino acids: CASSVQEGPYGYTF. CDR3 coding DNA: TGTGCCAGCAGTGTTCAGGAGGGCCCCTATGGCTACACCTTC.

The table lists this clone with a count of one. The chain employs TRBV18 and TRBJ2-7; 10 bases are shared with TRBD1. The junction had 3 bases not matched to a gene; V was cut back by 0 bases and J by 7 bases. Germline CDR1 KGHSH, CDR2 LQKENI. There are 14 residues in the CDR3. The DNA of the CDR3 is TGTGCCAGCTCACCACCCGACAGGGGGCTGGAGCAGTACTTC. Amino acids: CASSPPDRGLEQYF.

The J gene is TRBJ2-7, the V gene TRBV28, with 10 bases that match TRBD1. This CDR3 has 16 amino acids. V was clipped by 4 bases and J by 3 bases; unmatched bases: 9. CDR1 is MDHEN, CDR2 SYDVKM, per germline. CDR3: CASSSTTGTGDYEQYF. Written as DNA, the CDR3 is TGTGCCAGCAGTTCCACTACCGGGACAGGGGACTACGAGCAGTACTTC. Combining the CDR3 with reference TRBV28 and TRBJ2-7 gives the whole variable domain DVKVTQSSRYLVKRTGEKVFLECVQDMDHENMFWYRQDPGLGLRLIYFSYDVKMKEKGDIPEGYSVSREKKERFSLILESASTNQTSMYLCASSSTTGTGDYEQYFGPGTRLTVT.

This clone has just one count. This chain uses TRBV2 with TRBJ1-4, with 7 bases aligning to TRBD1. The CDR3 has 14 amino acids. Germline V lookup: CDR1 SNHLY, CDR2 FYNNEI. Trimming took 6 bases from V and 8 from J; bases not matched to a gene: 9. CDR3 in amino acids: CASSQDREQEKLFF. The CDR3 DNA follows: TGTGCCAGCAGCCAAGACAGGGAACAGGAAAAACTGTTTTTT.

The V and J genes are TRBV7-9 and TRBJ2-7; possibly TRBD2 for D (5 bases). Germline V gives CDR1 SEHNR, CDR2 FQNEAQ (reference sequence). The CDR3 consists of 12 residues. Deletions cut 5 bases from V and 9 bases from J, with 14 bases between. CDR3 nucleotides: TGTGCCAGCAGCCCCACCGAGGGTTGGCAGTACTTC. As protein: CASSPTEGWQYF. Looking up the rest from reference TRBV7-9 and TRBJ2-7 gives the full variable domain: DTGVSQNPRHKITKRGQNVTFRCDPISEHNRLYWYRQTLGQGPEFLTYFQNEAQLEKSRLLSDRFSAERPKGSFSTLEIQRTEQGDSAMYLCASSPTEGWQYFGPGTRLTVT.

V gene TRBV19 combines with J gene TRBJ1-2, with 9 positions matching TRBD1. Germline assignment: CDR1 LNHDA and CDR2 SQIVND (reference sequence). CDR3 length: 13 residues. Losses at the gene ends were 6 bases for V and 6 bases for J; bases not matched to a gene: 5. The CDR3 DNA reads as TGTGCCAGTAGCACAGGACAGGGGCATGGCTACACCTTC. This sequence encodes CASSTGQGHGYTF.

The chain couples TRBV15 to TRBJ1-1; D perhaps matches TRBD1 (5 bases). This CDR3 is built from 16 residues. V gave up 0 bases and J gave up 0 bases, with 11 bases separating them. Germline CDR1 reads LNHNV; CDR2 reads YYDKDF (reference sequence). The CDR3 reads CATSRDRHRMNTEAFF. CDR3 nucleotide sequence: TGTGCCACCAGCAGAGATCGTCACAGGATGAACACTGAAGCTTTCTTT.